The next 10 T cell receptor beta chains were all read from a single sample in a study of blood T cell repertoires in COVID-19. Using immunoSEQ multiplex PCR, the repertoire was profiled, and TCRdb retains in-frame clones only, with some absent. The profile shows roughly 250,000 clones, 88% of them singletons. The sample comprised PBMCs or T cells enriched from blood (not recorded which). The receptors stem from a woman aged 45 to 65 who had recovered from COVID-19.

This clone has only one observation. The chain employs TRBV2 and TRBJ2-2; 7 nucleotides align to TRBD1. The CDR3 has 16 residues. Germline CDR1 SNHLY, CDR2 FYNNEI. V lost 1 base, J lost 1 base, and 3 bases stayed unmatched. DNA of the CDR3: TGTGCCAGCAGTGAAGTAGGGACAGAGAACACCGGGGAGCTGTTTTTT. Protein sequence: CASSEVGTENTGELFF.

The V call is TRBV19, the J call TRBJ2-6, with 8 bases that match TRBD1. Germline CDR1 LNHDA, CDR2 SQIVND (reference sequence). The length of the CDR3 is 18 residues. The junction had 12 bases not matched to a gene; V was cut back by 7 bases and J by 1 base. In DNA, the CDR3 is TGTGCCAGTACCCAGGGGGCTTTCCGAATATCTGGGGCCAACGTCCTGACTTTC. Protein sequence: CASTQGAFRISGANVLTF.

As concerns this clone: In the same sample, other DNA sequences code for this CDR3. CDR3 region: CASSPRSGRTDTQYF. As DNA, the CDR3 is TGTGCCAGCAGCCCCAGGAGCGGGAGGACAGATACGCAGTATTTT. V is TRBV5-4 and J is TRBJ2-3; 9 bases fit TRBD2. Germline loops: CDR1 SGHNT, CDR2 YYREEE (reference sequence). The CDR3 spans 15 residues. V was pared by 4 bases and J by 3 bases, with 6 bases of the junction left unmatched.

The CDR3 loop is CASSSYSGTSSREQFF. The CDR3 region has the DNA TGTGCCAGCAGTTCCTACAGCGGGACTAGCTCCCGTGAGCAGTTCTTC. The chain uses TRBV27 and TRBJ2-1; 9 nucleotides agree with TRBD2. The V segment lost 4 bases and the J segment 9 bases; nucleotides outside the gene matches: 13. The CDR3 loop spans 16 amino acids. Looked up from germline, CDR1 is MNHEY and CDR2 is SMNVEV (reference sequence).

This clone is a singleton in its sample. The genes are TRBV4-3 and TRBJ2-5, with TRBD2 matching 8 bases. Unmatched junction bases numbered 10, after V lost 4 bases and J lost 6 bases. Germline lookup yields CDR1 LGHNA and CDR2 YSLEER. The CDR3 consists of 15 residues. CDR3 residues: CASSPWAGGVQTQYF. The CDR3 DNA is TGCGCCAGCAGCCCCTGGGCCGGGGGGGTACAGACCCAGTACTTC.

V and J are TRBV4-2 and TRBJ1-1, with D unclear. There are 15 residues in the CDR3. With 0 bases removed from V and 0 bases from J, the gap between germline ends came to 8 bases. CDR1 is LGHNA, CDR2 YNFKEQ, per germline. The CDR3 here is CASSQEGTLNTEAFF. In nucleotides, the CDR3 is TGTGCCAGCAGCCAAGAGGGCACCCTGAACACTGAAGCTTTCTTT.

The J gene is TRBJ2-7, the V gene TRBV19; TRBD1 matches at 9 bases. This CDR3 region has 14 residues. Germline V gene sequence: CDR1 LNHDA, CDR2 SQIVND (reference sequence). Trimming removed 1 base from V and 2 bases from J; junction bases left unmatched: 0. CDR3 sequence: CASSIGQGAYEQYF. The CDR3 nucleotides are TGTGCCAGTAGTATAGGACAGGGGGCCTACGAGCAGTACTTC.

This clone was found a few times. V usage is TRBV5-6 and J usage is TRBJ1-6; 7 bases line up with TRBD1. This CDR3 is 16 amino acids long. CDR1 is SGHDT, CDR2 YYEEEE, per germline. The V and J ends lost 5 bases and 4 bases, in that order; junction bases with no gene match: 9. CDR3 in amino acids: CASRMTGTAYNSPLHF. DNA of the CDR3: TGTGCCAGCAGAATGACAGGGACAGCGTATAATTCACCCCTCCACTTT.

V gene TRBV18 combines with J gene TRBJ1-1; 10 bases agree with TRBD1. This CDR3 has 14 amino acids. The V and J ends lost 3 bases and 7 bases, in that order; junction bases with no gene match: 5. CDR1 and CDR2 (germline): KGHSH, LQKENI. CDR3 in amino acids: CASSPTGGKGEAFF. Here the CDR3 DNA reads TGTGCCAGCTCACCGACAGGGGGCAAGGGTGAAGCTTTCTTT.

Notes on this clone: This CDR3 is also generated by other DNA sequences in the sample. The chain recombines TRBV28 with TRBJ1-2, with D unresolved. With 1 base removed from V and 7 bases from J, the gap between germline ends came to 7 bases. CDR1 and CDR2 (germline): MDHEN, SYDVKM. This CDR3 region has 12 residues. CDR3 sequence reads: CASSLFGLGYTF. The CDR3 nucleotides read TGTGCCAGCAGTTTATTTGGACTTGGCTACACCTTC.